This T cell receptor (beta chain) was identified during a study of T cell repertoires in cytomegalovirus infection. About the study: Recently described HLA-C-restricted plus well-studied HLA-B-restricted CMV epitopes were used. An indication of both CMV infection and matching HLA type came from public TCR beta signatures.

This clonotype was seen many times. Its antigen is unidentified. The study, taken as a whole, reports: Adding up the frequency of public TCR beta families identified people who carried CMV plus the relevant HLA. HLA-C-restricted CMV-specific TCR beta clonotypes were dominant in the ex vivo response.

CDR3 length: 16 residues. V lost 1 base to trimming and J lost 1 base, with 13 bases between them. Germline-derived CDR1 and CDR2 are MNHEY and SMNVEV (reference sequence). TCRdb fed the reads into MiXCR, producing one record per CDR3 protein. The sample lists 90,000 to 120,000 distinct CDR3 sequences, roughly 39% seen once, with roughly 70% in the top ten. This sequence joins TRBV27 and TRBJ2-5, with D possibly matching TRBD1 (6 bases). The origin of this receptor is a human donor in good health (CMV status not recorded). Some clones in this sample may be carry-over from other donors' samples. Sample: CD8+ T cells from cultured PBMCs, taken from culture after CMV antigen stimulation. The CDR3 DNA follows: TGTGCCAGCAGTTTATTTGGGGGCGTAGGCCAAGAGACCCAGTACTTC. This encodes CASSLFGGVGQETQYF.